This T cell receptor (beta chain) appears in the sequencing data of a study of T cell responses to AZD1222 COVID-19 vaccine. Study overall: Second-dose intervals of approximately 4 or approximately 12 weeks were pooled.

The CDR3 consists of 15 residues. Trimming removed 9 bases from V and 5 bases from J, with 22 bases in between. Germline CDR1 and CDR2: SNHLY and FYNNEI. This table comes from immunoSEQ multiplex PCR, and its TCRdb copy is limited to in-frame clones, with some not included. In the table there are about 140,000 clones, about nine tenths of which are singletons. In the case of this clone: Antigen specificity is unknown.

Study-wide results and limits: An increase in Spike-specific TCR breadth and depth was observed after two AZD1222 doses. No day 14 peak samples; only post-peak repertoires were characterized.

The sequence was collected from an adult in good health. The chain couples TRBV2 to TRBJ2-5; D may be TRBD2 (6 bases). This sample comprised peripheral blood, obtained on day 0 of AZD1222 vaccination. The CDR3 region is CASRDSLPQDETQYF. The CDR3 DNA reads TGTGCCAGTCGGGACTCACTCCCTCAAGACGAGACCCAGTACTTC.